The entry that follows covers one T cell receptor (beta chain) sequence. This specimen comes from a study of blood T cell repertoires in COVID-19. Study-level background: Acute and convalescent COVID-19 samples came from the United States, Italy and Spain. The analysed material was cDNA or gDNA that came from T cells, B-cell-depleted T cells, or PBMCs.

Authors' analysis steps: Reference gene primer amplification yielded estimated nucleated cell counts. The protocol was immunoSEQ multiplex PCR, while the TCRdb copy is restricted to in-frame clones and leaves out a portion. V and J calls and clone size are given by that table; D and trimming were obtained from the DNA. This sample has hundreds of thousands of clones; around 82% occur once, and the top ten carry 8% to 10%. CDR1 is SNHLY and CDR2 is FYNNEI in the germline V gene. With V trimmed by 5 bases and J by 4 bases, 6 bases remained unmatched. This CDR3 has 15 amino acids. The sequence was collected from a woman in her forties or fifties with acute or convalescent COVID-19. Sample: peripheral blood. The chain has TRBV2 and TRBJ2-2; 8 bases are a match to TRBD1. The CDR3 DNA follows: TGTGCCAGCAGTTGGACAGGGTCCAGCACCGGGGAGCTGTTTTTT. Translation gives CASSWTGSSTGELFF.